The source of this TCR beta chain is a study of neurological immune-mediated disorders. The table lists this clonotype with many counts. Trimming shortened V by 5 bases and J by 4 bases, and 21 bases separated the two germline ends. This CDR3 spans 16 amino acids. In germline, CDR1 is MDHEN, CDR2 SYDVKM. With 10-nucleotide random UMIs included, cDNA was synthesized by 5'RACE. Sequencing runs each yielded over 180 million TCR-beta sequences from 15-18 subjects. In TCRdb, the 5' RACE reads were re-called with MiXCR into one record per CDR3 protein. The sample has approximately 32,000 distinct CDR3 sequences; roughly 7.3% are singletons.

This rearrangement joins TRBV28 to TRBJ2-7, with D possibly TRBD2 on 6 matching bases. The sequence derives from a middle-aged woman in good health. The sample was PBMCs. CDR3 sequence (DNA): TGTGCCAGCAGTCCGCGGGACTCCGTTCGGGTTTACGAGCAGTACTTC. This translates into CASSPRDSVRVYEQYF.